This is a list of T cell receptor beta chains from one sample in a study of CD8+CD57+ T cells in acquired aplastic anemia. TCRdb passed the reads through MiXCR, listing each CDR3 protein once. The table has about 160,000 distinct CDR3 sequences, about two thirds seen once. Sequences were obtained from sorted CD4+, CD8+, or CD8+CD57+ T cells (not recorded which) from PBMCs. These receptors were collected from a human donor with aplastic anemia. The CDR3 runs from the conserved cysteine through the conserved F or W. A D gene is named only where the DNA matches it firmly. Where a row states a size, it is once, few, many or the class of an expanded clone; other rows omit it.

. | TRBJ2-3 | TRBV29-1 | . | TGCAGCGTTGGCGCAGGGTGGCAGTATTTT | CSVGAGWQYF
once | TRBJ2-5 | TRBV29-1 | . | TGCAGCGTTGTACAGGCCCAAGAGACCCAGTACTTC | CSVVQAQETQYF
few | TRBJ2-3 | TRBV19 | . | TGTGCCAGTAGTGCGGCGCGAGATACGCAGTATTTT | CASSAARDTQYF
. | TRBJ2-2 | TRBV15 | . | TGTGCCACCAAATCAGGACAGGGAGGGACCGGGGAGCTGTTTTTT | CATKSGQGGTGELFF
. | TRBJ2-7 | TRBV10-3 | TRBD2 | TGTGCCATCAGTGAGTCCCCAGCGGGGGGATCGTACGAGCAGTACTTC | CAISESPAGGSYEQYF
. | TRBJ2-7 | TRBV29-1 | . | TGCAGCGTTGAGGCAGTCTCCTACGAGCAGTACTTC | CSVEAVSYEQYF
. | TRBJ2-7 | TRBV4-1 | . | TGCGCCAGCAGCCAAGACCCAGGGAATTCCTACGAGCAGTACTTC | CASSQDPGNSYEQYF
. | TRBJ2-2 | TRBV12-3/TRBV12-4 | . | TGTGCCAGCAAAAATCCCGGGGAGCTGTTTTTT | CASKNPGELFF
. | TRBJ2-7 | TRBV4-1 | . | TGCGCCAGCAGCCAAGCCCTCGGACTCCGCGCAGATGAGCAGTACTTC | CASSQALGLRADEQYF
few | TRBJ2-7 | TRBV10-3 | . | TGTGCCATCAGTGCAAATCTTCGGGCCGGTCCATACTTC | CAISANLRAGPYF
few | TRBJ1-1 | TRBV20-1 | . | TGCAGTGCCATGGACGGCCCAGCTTTCTTT | CSAMDGPAFF
few | TRBJ2-5 | TRBV29-1 | TRBD2 | TGCAGCGTTGATCTACTAGCGCGGGAGACCCAGTACTTC | CSVDLLARETQYF
. | TRBJ2-7 | TRBV11-1 | . | TGTGCCAGTAGCTATGATGAGGAAAACGAGCAGTACTTC | CASSYDEENEQYF
many | TRBJ2-3 | TRBV11-1 | TRBD2 | TGTGCCAGCAGCTTAGGGACTAGCCCTTCCACAGATACGCAGTATTTT | CASSLGTSPSTDTQYF
. | TRBJ1-1 | TRBV2 | . | TGTGCCACCCTAACCCCAGGCGAGAACACTGAAGCTTTCTTT | CATLTPGENTEAFF
. | TRBJ1-4 | TRBV20-1 | . | TGCAGTGCTAGAGATCAGGGGTGGGGTGAAAAACTGTTTTTT | CSARDQGWGEKLFF
. | TRBJ2-5 | TRBV2 | TRBD1 | TGTGCCAGCAGTTTGGCGGGACAGGGGAAAGAGACCCAGTACTTC | CASSLAGQGKETQYF
. | TRBJ2-5 | TRBV2 | . | TGTGCCAGCGGGGGTCCAAGCCTCCAAGAGACCCAGTACTTC | CASGGPSLQETQYF
. | TRBJ1-6 | TRBV6-4 | . | TGTGCCAGCAGTTTGGGAGGAAAAGATTCACCCCTCCACTTT | CASSLGGKDSPLHF
. | TRBJ2-5 | TRBV6-4 | TRBD1 | TGTGCCAGCAACAAACCTCAAGGTGGGACAGGGGGTAGAGAGACCCAGTACTTC | CASNKPQGGTGGRETQYF
. | TRBJ2-1 | TRBV20-1 | . | TGCAGTGCCACGGACACCTACAATGAGCAGTTCTTC | CSATDTYNEQFF
. | TRBJ2-7 | TRBV29-1 | . | TGCAGCGTGCAAGCGGGCGCTCACGAGCAGTACTTC | CSVQAGAHEQYF
. | TRBJ1-1 | TRBV24-1 | . | TGTGCCACCAGGGACAGCGCGATGAACACTGAAGCTTTCTTT | CATRDSAMNTEAFF
. | TRBJ1-1 | TRBV5-1 | . | TGCGCCAGCAGCTTGCTCAAGGGACATATGAACACTGAAGCTTTCTTT | CASSLLKGHMNTEAFF
few | TRBJ2-2 | TRBV7-3 | . | TGTGCCAGCAGCTTGCAGGGTGCGAACACCGGGGAGCTGTTTTTT | CASSLQGANTGELFF
many | TRBJ2-1 | TRBV7-6 | . | TGTGCCAGCAGTACCGCCAACAATGAGCAGTTCTTC | CASSTANNEQFF